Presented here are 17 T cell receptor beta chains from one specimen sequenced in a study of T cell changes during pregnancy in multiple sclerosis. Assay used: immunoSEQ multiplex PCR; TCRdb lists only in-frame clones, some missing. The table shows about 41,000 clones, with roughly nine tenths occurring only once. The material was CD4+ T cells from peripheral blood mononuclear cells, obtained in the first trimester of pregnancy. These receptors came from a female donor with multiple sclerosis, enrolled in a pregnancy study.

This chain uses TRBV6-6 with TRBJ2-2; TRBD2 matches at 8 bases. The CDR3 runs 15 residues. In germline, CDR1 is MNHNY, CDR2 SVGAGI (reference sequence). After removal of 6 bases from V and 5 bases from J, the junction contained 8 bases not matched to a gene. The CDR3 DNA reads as TGTGCCAGCAGAGGTAGCGGGATGGGGACCGGGGAGCTGTTTTTT. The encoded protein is CASRGSGMGTGELFF.

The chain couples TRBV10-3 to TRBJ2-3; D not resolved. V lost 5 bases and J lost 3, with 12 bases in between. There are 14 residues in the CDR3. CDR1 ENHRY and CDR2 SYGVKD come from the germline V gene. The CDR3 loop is CAISSKQATDTQYF. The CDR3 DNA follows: TGTGCCATCAGTAGTAAGCAGGCGACAGATACGCAGTATTTT.

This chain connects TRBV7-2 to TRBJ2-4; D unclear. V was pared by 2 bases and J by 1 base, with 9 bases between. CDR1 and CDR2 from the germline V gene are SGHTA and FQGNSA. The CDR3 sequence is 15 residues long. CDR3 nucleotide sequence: TGTGCCAGCAGCTTAAGTGCGGCGGCCAAAAACATTCAGTACTTC. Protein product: CASSLSAAAKNIQYF.

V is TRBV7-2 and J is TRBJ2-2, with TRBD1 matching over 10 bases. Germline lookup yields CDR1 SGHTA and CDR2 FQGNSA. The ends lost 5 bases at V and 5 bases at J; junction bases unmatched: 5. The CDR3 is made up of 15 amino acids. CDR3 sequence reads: CASSSRDRGTGELFF. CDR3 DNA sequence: TGTGCCAGCAGCAGTCGGGACAGGGGAACCGGGGAGCTGTTTTTT.

In nucleotides, the CDR3 is TGCGCCAGCAGCCAAGAGATAGCCCGTAGCACAGATACGCAGTATTTT. It codes for CASSQEIARSTDTQYF. The V gene is TRBV4-3, the J gene TRBJ2-3; no firm D call. V was pared by 0 bases and J by 0 bases, with 10 bases between. There are 16 residues in the CDR3. Germline CDR1 LGHNA, CDR2 YSLEER.

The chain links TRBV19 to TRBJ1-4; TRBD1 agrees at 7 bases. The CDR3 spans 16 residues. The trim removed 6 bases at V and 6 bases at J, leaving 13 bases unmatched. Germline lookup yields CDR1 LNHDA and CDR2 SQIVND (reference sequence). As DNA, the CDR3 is TGTGCCAGTAGCACAATAGGGGGCGCCGGTGATGAAAAACTGTTTTTT. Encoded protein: CASSTIGGAGDEKLFF.

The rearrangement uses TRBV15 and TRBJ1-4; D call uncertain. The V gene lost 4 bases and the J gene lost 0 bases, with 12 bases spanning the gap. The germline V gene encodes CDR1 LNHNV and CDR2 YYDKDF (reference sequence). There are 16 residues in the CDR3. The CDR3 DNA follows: TGTGCCACCAGCACTGAATTTACTGCAACTAATGAAAAACTGTTTTTT. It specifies CATSTEFTATNEKLFF.

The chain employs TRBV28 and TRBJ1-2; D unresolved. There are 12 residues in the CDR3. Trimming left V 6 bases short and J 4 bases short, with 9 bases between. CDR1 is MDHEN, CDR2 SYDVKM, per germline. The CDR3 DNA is TGTGCCAGCAGCCCTACCACCTATGGCTACACCTTC. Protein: CASSPTTYGYTF.

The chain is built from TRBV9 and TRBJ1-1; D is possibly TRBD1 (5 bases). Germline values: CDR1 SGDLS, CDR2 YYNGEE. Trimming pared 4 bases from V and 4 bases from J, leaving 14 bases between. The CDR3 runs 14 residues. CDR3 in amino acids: CASSPTAGGTEAFF. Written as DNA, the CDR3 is TGTGCCAGCAGCCCGACGGCGGGGGGCACTGAAGCTTTCTTT. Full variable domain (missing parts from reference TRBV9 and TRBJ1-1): DSGVTQTPKHLITATGQRVTLRCSPRSGDLSVYWYQQSLDQGLQFLIQYYNGEERAKGNILERFSAQQFPDLHSELNLSSLELGDSALYFCASSPTAGGTEAFFGQGTRLTVV.

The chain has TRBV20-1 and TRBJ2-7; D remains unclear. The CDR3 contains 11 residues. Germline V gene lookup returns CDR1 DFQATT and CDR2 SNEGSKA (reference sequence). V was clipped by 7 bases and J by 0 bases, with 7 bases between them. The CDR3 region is CSVFSSYEQYF. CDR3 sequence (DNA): TGCAGTGTTTTCTCCTCCTACGAGCAGTACTTC.

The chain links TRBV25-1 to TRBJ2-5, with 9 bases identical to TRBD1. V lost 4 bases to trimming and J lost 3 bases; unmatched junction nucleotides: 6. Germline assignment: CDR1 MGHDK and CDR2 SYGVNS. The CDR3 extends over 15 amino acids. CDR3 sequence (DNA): TGTGCCAGCAGTGGTGCCGGGACAGGGAAAGAGACCCAGTACTTC. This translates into CASSGAGTGKETQYF.

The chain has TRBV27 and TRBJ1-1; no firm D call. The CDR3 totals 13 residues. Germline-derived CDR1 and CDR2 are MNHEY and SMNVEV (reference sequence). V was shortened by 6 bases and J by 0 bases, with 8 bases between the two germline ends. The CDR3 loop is CASRYGVNTEAFF. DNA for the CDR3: TGTGCCAGCAGATATGGAGTGAACACTGAAGCTTTCTTT.

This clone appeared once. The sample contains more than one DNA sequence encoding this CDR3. CDR3 sequence (DNA): TGTGCCAGCAGTTACTCGGGGGGCGAGCAGTACTTC. It specifies CASSYSGGEQYF. This chain connects TRBV6-5 to TRBJ2-7, with D tentatively TRBD2 (6 bases). Germline values: CDR1 MNHEY, CDR2 SVGAGI. V lost 0 bases, J lost 6 bases, and 6 bases lay in between. CDR3 length equals 12 residues.

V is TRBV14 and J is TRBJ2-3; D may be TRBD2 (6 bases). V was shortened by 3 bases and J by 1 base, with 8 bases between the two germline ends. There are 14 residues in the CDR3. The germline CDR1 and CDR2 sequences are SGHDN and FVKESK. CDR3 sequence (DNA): TGTGCCAGCAGCCAGTGGAGGGGCACAGATACGCAGTATTTT. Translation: CASSQWRGTDTQYF.

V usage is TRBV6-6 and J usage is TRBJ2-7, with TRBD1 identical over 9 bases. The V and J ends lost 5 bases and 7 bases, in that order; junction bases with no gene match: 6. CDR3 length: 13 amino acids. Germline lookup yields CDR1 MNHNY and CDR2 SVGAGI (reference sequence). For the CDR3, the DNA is TGTGCCAGCAGTCCTACAGGGGGCGGAGAGCAGTACTTC. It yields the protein CASSPTGGGEQYF.

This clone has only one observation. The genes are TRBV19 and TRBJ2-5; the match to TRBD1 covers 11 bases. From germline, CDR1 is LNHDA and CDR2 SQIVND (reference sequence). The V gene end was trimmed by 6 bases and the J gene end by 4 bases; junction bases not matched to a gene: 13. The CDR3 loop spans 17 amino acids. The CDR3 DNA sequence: TGTGCCAGTAGCTACCCGACCGGGACAGGGGGAACAGAGACCCAGTACTTC. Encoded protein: CASSYPTGTGGTETQYF.

CDR3 DNA: TGTGCCAGTAAGCCCGCCGGGACTAGCGGGAGCAGTTCCGGGGAGCTGTTTTTT. Protein product: CASKPAGTSGSSSGELFF. This chain links TRBV19 with TRBJ2-2, with 14 bases lining up with TRBD2. CDR1 LNHDA and CDR2 SQIVND come from the germline V gene (reference sequence). CDR3 length: 18 residues. Trimming at V came to 7 bases and at J to 6 bases, leaving 13 bases not matched to a gene.